This is a list of T cell receptor beta chains from one sample in a study of T cells in Graves' hyperthyroidism and ophthalmopathy. TCRdb redid the calling of the multiplex PCR reads with MiXCR, one entry per CDR3 protein. The profile covers hundreds of thousands of distinct CDR3 sequences, with more than 30% appearing a single time and around 9.3% taken by the ten largest. Material: blood. The receptor source for this set is a man between 18 and 35 years old with Graves' hyperthyroidism. Both conserved end residues are part of each CDR3. Each record gives: D gene, J gene, clone size, V gene, CDR3 protein, CDR3 DNA. A D gene is named only where the DNA matches it firmly. Expanded clones are given a class, and other clones once, few, many or no size at all.

d_call: .
j_call: TRBJ2-7
clone_size: .
v_call: TRBV29-1
cdr3_aa: CSVGQGGPEQYF
cdr3_nt: TGCAGCGTTGGACAGGGAGGCCCGGAGCAGTACTTC

d_call: .
j_call: TRBJ1-1
clone_size: .
v_call: TRBV29-1
cdr3_aa: CSVGQRATEAFF
cdr3_nt: TGCAGCGTAGGCCAGAGGGCCACTGAAGCTTTCTTT

d_call: TRBD2
j_call: TRBJ2-7
clone_size: .
v_call: TRBV10-3
cdr3_aa: CASMGGGKPSGYEQYF
cdr3_nt: TGTGCCAGCATGGGCGGGGGTAAACCCTCGGGGTACGAGCAGTACTTC

d_call: TRBD1
j_call: TRBJ2-7
clone_size: few
v_call: TRBV19
cdr3_aa: CASSAAGTASYEQYF
cdr3_nt: TGTGCCAGTAGTGCCGCCGGGACAGCCTCCTACGAGCAGTACTTC

d_call: .
j_call: TRBJ2-5
clone_size: .
v_call: TRBV20-1
cdr3_aa: CSAAEGARETQYF
cdr3_nt: TGCAGTGCGGCGGAGGGGGCACGGGAGACCCAGTACTTC

d_call: .
j_call: TRBJ1-2
clone_size: many
v_call: TRBV19
cdr3_aa: CASSRVDTEVSYGYTF
cdr3_nt: TGTGCCAGTAGTAGAGTCGATACGGAGGTTTCCTATGGCTACACCTTC

d_call: .
j_call: TRBJ1-6
clone_size: many
v_call: TRBV2
cdr3_aa: CASSALSSYNSPLHF
cdr3_nt: TGTGCCAGCAGTGCCCTAAGCTCCTATAATTCACCCCTCCACTTT

d_call: .
j_call: TRBJ1-1
clone_size: many
v_call: TRBV25-1
cdr3_aa: CASDKGAFF
cdr3_nt: TGTGCCAGCGACAAGGGAGCTTTCTTT

d_call: .
j_call: TRBJ1-3
clone_size: .
v_call: TRBV10-2
cdr3_aa: CASGDTYSGNTIYF
cdr3_nt: TGCGCCTCCGGGGACACCTACTCTGGAAACACCATATATTTT

d_call: .
j_call: TRBJ1-1
clone_size: few
v_call: TRBV5-1
cdr3_aa: CASSLGPAGTEAFF
cdr3_nt: TGCGCCAGCAGCTTGGGACCGGCGGGCACTGAAGCTTTCTTT

d_call: .
j_call: TRBJ2-3
clone_size: .
v_call: TRBV10-3
cdr3_aa: CAISGRDTDTQYF
cdr3_nt: TGTGCCATCAGTGGGCGGGACACAGATACGCAGTATTTT

d_call: TRBD1
j_call: TRBJ1-4
clone_size: .
v_call: TRBV4-1
cdr3_aa: CASSQGVTGDNEKLFF
cdr3_nt: TGCGCCAGCAGCCAAGGGGTAACAGGGGACAATGAAAAACTGTTTTTT

d_call: TRBD1
j_call: TRBJ2-5
clone_size: .
v_call: TRBV29-1
cdr3_aa: CSVGGQGPKTQYF
cdr3_nt: TGCAGCGTGGGCGGACAGGGCCCAAAGACCCAGTACTTC

d_call: .
j_call: TRBJ2-5
clone_size: .
v_call: TRBV29-1
cdr3_aa: CSARTGRDYQETQYF
cdr3_nt: TGCAGCGCCCGGACAGGGAGGGACTACCAAGAGACCCAGTACTTC

d_call: TRBD1
j_call: TRBJ2-7
clone_size: many
v_call: TRBV29-1
cdr3_aa: CSVVQGVGEQYF
cdr3_nt: TGCAGCGTTGTACAGGGGGTCGGCGAGCAGTACTTC

d_call: .
j_call: TRBJ2-7
clone_size: .
v_call: TRBV20-1
cdr3_aa: CSARGLPRDEQYF
cdr3_nt: TGCAGTGCTAGGGGACTCCCCCGGGACGAGCAGTACTTC

d_call: .
j_call: TRBJ1-2
clone_size: .
v_call: TRBV2
cdr3_aa: CGSSEFGANYGYTF
cdr3_nt: TGTGGAAGCAGCGAATTTGGGGCTAACTATGGCTACACCTTC

d_call: .
j_call: TRBJ1-6
clone_size: many
v_call: TRBV7-2
cdr3_aa: CASRGTNSPLHF
cdr3_nt: TGTGCCAGCAGGGGGACGAATTCACCCCTCCACTTT

d_call: .
j_call: TRBJ1-2
clone_size: many
v_call: TRBV7-9
cdr3_aa: CASSLNGADGGYTF
cdr3_nt: TGTGCCAGCAGCCTTAATGGCGCGGACGGTGGCTACACCTTC

d_call: TRBD1
j_call: TRBJ1-1
clone_size: few
v_call: TRBV6-5
cdr3_aa: CASSFDRGSTEAFF
cdr3_nt: TGTGCCAGCAGTTTCGACAGGGGAAGCACTGAAGCTTTCTTT

d_call: .
j_call: TRBJ2-5
clone_size: .
v_call: TRBV7-2
cdr3_aa: CASSLEMWEVGGETQYF
cdr3_nt: TGTGCCAGCAGCTTAGAAATGTGGGAGGTGGGAGGAGAGACCCAGTACTTC

d_call: .
j_call: TRBJ1-1
clone_size: few
v_call: TRBV5-6
cdr3_aa: CASSSEGLSMNTEAFF
cdr3_nt: TGTGCCAGCAGCTCGGAAGGATTATCCATGAACACTGAAGCTTTCTTT

d_call: .
j_call: TRBJ2-7
clone_size: .
v_call: TRBV20-1
cdr3_aa: CSARDSGRETYEQYF
cdr3_nt: TGCAGTGCTAGAGATAGCGGCAGGGAGACCTACGAGCAGTACTTC

d_call: .
j_call: TRBJ1-1
clone_size: .
v_call: TRBV3-1
cdr3_aa: CASSQDEKKTFF
cdr3_nt: TGTGCCAGCAGCCAAGATGAGAAGAAGACTTTCTTT